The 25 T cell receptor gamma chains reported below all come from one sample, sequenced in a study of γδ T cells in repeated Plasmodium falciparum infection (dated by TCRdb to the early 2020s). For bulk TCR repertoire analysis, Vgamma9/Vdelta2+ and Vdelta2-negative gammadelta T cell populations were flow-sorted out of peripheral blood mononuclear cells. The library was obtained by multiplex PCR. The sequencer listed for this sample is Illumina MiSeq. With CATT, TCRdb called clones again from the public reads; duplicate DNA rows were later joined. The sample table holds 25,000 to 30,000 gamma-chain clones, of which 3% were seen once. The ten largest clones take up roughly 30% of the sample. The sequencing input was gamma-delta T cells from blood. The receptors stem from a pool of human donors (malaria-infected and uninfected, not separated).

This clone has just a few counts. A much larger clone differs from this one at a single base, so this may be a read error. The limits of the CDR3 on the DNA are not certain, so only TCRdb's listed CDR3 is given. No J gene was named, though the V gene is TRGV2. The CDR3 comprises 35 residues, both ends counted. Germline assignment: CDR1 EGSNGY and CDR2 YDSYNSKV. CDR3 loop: CATWDGLRFWFVIRNSLAVEQHLLSQVSIGRIQHF.

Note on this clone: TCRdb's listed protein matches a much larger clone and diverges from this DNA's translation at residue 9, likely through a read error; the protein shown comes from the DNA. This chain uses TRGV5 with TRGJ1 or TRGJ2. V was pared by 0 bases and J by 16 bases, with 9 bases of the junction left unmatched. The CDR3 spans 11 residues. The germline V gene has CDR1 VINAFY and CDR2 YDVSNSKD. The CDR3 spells CATWDRLRNLF. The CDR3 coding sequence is TGTGCCACCTGGGACAGGCTTAGGAATCTCTTT.

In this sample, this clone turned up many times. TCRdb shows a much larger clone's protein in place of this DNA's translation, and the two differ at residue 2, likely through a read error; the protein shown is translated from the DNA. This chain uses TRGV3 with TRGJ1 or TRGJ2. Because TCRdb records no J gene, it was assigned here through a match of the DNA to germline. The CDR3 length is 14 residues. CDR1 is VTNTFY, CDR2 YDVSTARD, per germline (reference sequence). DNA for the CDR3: TGTACCACCTGGGACAGGCCAGAATATTATAAGAAACTCTTT. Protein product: CTTWDRPEYYKKLF.

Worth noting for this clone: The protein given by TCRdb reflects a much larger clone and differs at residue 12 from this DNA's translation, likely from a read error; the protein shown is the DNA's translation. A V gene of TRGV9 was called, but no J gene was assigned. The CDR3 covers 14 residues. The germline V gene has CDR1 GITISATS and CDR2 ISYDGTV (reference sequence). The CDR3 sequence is CALWEVPSGYKELF. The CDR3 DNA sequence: TGTGCCTTGTGGGAGGTACCCAGTGGGTATAAGGAACTCTTT.

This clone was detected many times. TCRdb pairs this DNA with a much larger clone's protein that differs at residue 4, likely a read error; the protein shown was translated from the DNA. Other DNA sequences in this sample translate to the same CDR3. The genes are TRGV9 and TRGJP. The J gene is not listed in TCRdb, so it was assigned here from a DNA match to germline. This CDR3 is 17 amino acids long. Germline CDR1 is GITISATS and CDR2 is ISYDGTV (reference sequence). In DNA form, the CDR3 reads TGTGCCTTGCGGGAGGTGCAAGGGGGGTTGGGCAAAAAAATCAAGGTATTT. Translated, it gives CALREVQGGLGKKIKVF.

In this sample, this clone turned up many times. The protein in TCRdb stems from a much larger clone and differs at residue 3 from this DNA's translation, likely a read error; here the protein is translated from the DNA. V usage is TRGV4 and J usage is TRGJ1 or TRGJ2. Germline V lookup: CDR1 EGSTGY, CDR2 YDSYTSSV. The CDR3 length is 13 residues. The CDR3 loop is CAIWDGRCYKKLF. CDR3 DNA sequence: TGTGCCATCTGGGATGGGCGGTGTTATAAGAAACTCTTT.

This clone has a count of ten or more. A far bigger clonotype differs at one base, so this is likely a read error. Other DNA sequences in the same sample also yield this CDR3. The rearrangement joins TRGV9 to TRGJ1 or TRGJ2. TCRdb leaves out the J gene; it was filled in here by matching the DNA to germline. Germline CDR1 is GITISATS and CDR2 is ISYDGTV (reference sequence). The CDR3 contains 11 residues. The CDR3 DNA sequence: TGTGCCCTGTGGGAGAATTATAAGAAACTCTTT. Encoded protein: CALWENYKKLF.

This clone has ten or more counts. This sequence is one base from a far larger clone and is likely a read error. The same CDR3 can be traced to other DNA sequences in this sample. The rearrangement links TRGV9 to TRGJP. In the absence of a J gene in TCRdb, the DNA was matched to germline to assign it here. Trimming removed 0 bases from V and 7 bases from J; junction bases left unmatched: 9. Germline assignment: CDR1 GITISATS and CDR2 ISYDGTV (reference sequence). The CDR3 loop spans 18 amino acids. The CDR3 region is CALWEVRRGELGKKIKVF. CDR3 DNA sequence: TGTGCCTTGTGGGAGGTGCGGAGAGGGGAGTTGGGCAAAAAAATCAAGGTATTT.

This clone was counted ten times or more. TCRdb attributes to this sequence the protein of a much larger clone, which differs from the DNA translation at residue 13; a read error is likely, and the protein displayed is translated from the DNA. For the CDR3, the DNA is TGTGCCACCTGGGACAGGCCGGGTGTGTATTATAAGGAACTCTTT. As protein: CATWDRPGVYYKELF. The V gene is given as TRGV5, and no J gene call is available. CDR1 and CDR2 from the germline V gene are VINAFY and YDVSNSKD. CDR3 length equals 15 residues.

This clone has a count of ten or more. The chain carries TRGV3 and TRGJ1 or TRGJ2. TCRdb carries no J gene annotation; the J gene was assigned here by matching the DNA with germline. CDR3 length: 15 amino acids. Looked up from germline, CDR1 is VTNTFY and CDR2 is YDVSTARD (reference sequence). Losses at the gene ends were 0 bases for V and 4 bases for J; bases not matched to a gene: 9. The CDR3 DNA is TGTGCCACCTGGGACAGGCCGGAAGGGTATTATAAGAAACTCTTT. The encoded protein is CATWDRPEGYYKKLF.

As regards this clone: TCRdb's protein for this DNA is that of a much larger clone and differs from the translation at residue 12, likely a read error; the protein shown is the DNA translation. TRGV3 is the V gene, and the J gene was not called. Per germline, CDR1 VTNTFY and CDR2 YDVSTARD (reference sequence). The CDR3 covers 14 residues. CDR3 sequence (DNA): TGTGCCACCTGGGACAGGCTAAGCTGGTATAAGGAACTCTTT. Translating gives CATWDRLSWYKELF.

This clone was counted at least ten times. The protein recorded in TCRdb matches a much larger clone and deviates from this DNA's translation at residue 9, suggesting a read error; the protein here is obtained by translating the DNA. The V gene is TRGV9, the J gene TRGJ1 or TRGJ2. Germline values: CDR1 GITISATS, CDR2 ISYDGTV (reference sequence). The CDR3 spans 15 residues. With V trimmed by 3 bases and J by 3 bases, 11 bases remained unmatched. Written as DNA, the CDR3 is TGTGCCTTGTGGGAGTCCCCGGAGGCTTATTATAAGAAACTCTTT. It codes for CALWESPEAYYKKLF.

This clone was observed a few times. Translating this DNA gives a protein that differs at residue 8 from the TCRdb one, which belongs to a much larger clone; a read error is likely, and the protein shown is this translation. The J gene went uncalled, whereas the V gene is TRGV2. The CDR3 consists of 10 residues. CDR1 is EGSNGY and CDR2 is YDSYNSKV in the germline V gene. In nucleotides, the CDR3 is TGTGCCACCTGCTATAGGGGGAGACTCTTT. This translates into CATCYRGRLF.

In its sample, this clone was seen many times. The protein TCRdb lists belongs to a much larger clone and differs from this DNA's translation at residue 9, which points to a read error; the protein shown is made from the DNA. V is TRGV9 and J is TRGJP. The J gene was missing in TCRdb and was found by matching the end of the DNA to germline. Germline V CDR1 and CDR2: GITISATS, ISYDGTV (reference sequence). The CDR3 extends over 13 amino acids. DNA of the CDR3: TGTGCCTTGTGGGAGCTGGGCAAAAGAATCAAGGTATTT. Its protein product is CALWELGKRIKVF.

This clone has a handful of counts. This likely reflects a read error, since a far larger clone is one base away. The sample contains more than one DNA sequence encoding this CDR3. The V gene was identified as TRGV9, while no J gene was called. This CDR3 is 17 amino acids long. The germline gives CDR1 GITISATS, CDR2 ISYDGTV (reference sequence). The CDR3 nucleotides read TGTGCCTTGTGGGCTCTCATAACCGGGTTGGGCAAAAAAATCAAGGTATTC. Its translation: CALWALITGLGKKIKVF.

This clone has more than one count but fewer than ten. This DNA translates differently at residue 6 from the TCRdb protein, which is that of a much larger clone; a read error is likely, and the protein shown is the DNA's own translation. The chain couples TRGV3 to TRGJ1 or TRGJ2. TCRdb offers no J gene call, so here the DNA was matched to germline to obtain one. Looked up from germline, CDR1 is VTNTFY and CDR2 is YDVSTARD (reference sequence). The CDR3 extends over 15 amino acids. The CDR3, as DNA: TGTGCCACCTGGGACAGGCCCTCGAATTATTACAAGAAACTCTTT. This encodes CATWDRPSNYYKKLF.

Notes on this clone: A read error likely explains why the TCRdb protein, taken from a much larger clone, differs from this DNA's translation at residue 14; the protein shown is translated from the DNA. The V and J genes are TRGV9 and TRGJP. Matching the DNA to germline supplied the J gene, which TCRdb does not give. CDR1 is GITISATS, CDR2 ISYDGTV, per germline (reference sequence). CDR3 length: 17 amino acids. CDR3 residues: CALWEIPGWLGKKTKVF. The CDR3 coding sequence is TGTGCCTTGTGGGAGATCCCTGGTTGGTTGGGCAAAAAAACCAAGGTATTT.

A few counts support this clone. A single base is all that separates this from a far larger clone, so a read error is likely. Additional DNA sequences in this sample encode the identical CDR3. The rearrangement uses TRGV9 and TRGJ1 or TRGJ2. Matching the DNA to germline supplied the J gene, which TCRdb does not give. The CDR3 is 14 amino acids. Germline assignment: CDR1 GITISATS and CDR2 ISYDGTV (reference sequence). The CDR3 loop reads CALWETRWCYKKLF. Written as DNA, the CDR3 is TGTGCCCTGTGGGAGACCCGGTGGTGTTATAAGAAACTCTTT.

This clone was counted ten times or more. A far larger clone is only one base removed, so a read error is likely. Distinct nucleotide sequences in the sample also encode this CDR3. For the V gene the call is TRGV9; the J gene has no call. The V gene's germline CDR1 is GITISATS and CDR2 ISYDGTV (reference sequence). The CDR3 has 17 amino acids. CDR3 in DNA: TGTGCCTTGTGGGAGGTGCGAAAAGAGTTGGGCAAAAAAATCAAGGTGTTT. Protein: CALWEVRKELGKKIKVF.

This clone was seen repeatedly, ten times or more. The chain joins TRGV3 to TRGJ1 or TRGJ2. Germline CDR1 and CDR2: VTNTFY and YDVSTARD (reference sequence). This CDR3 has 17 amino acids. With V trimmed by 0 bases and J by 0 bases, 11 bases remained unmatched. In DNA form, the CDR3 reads TGTGCCACCTGGGACAGGCGAGGAAGTTTGAATTATTATAAGAAACTCTTT. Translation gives CATWDRRGSLNYYKKLF.

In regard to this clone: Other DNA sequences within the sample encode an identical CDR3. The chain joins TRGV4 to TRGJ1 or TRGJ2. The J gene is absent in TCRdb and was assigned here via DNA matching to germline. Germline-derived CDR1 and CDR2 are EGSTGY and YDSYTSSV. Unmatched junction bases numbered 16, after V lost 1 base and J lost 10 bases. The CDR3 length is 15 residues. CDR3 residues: CATWDGRPDRYKKLF. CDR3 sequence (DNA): TGTGCCACCTGGGATGGAAGACCCGACCGCTACAAGAAACTCTTT.

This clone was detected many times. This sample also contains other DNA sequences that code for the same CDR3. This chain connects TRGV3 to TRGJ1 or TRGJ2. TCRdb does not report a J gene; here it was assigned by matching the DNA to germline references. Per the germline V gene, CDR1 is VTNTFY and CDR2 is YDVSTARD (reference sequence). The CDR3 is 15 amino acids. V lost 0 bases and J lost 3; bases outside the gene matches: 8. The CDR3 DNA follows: TGTGCCACCTGGGACAGGCGACCAATTTATTATAAGAAACTCTTT. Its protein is CATWDRRPIYYKKLF.

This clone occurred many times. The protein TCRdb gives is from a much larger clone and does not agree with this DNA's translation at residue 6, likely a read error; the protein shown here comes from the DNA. The CDR3 region is CATWDEPRHYYKKLF. The CDR3 region has the DNA TGTGCCACCTGGGACGAGCCGCGCCATTATTATAAGAAACTCTTT. The chain couples TRGV2 to TRGJ1 or TRGJ2. The germline V gene encodes CDR1 EGSNGY and CDR2 YDSYNSKV. The CDR3 has 15 residues. V dropped 2 bases and J dropped 2; count of bases not matched to a gene: 9.

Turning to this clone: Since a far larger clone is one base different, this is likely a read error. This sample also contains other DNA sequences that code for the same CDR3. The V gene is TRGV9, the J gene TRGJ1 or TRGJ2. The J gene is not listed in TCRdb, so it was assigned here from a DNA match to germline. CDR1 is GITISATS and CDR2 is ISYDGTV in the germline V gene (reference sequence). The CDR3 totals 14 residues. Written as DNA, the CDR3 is TGTGCCTTGTGGGAGGTCGCGCGGTATTACAAGAAACTCTTT. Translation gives CALWEVARYYKKLF.

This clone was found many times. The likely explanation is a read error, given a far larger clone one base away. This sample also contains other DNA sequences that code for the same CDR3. Here the CDR3 reads CATWDGPGYYKKLF. CDR3 coding DNA: TGCGCCACCTGGGATGGGCCTGGATATTATAAGAAACTCTTT. The chain has TRGV4 and TRGJ1 or TRGJ2. TCRdb carries no J gene annotation; the J gene was assigned here by matching the DNA with germline. Germline V gene lookup returns CDR1 EGSTGY and CDR2 YDSYTSSV. The CDR3 spans 14 residues.